Below are 14 T cell receptor beta chains sequenced from a single sample in a study of cytomegalovirus exposure and HLA in healthy donors. 60 Vbeta and 13 Jbeta primers were used in PCR. The protocol was immunoSEQ multiplex PCR, while the TCRdb copy is restricted to in-frame clones and leaves out a portion. The sample consists of about 130,000 clones, more than 80% of them appearing once. The sample taken for sequencing was PBMCs. Receptors were obtained from a woman between 40 and 50 years old in good health and CMV-seropositive.

This chain joins TRBV7-6 and TRBJ2-7; D is perhaps TRBD2 (5 bases). CDR1 is SGHVS and CDR2 is FNYEAQ in the germline V gene. This CDR3 is 14 amino acids long. Trimming removed 5 bases from V and 0 bases from J, with 11 bases in between. The CDR3, as DNA: TGTGCCAGCAGCCCGCGGGCGGCCTCCTACGAGCAGTACTTC. Encoded protein: CASSPRAASYEQYF.

The chain couples TRBV4-1 to TRBJ1-2; 11 bases agree with TRBD1. CDR3 length: 15 amino acids. The trim removed 3 bases at V and 3 bases at J, leaving 3 bases unmatched. Germline CDR1 MGHRA, CDR2 YSYEKL. Here the CDR3 DNA reads TGCGCCAGCAGCCAGGGACAGGGGGGTGACTATGGCTACACCTTC. This sequence encodes CASSQGQGGDYGYTF.

The rearrangement uses TRBV5-1 and TRBJ1-2, with TRBD1 as a possible D gene (6 bases). The CDR3 extends over 12 amino acids. Deletions cut 2 bases from V and 13 bases from J, with 15 bases between. Germline CDR1 SGHRS, CDR2 YFSETQ. CDR3 DNA sequence: TGCGCCAGCAGCTTAGAGACAGGACCGGGCACCTTC. It yields the protein CASSLETGPGTF.

The chain uses TRBV6-5 and TRBJ1-2, with 9 nucleotides matching TRBD1. The CDR3 has 14 residues. V lost 4 bases, J lost 8 bases, and 8 bases stayed unmatched. CDR1 and CDR2 from the germline V gene are MNHEY and SVGAGI. This chain's CDR3 is CASSFTGTGHGYTF. CDR3 DNA: TGTGCCAGCAGTTTCACCGGGACAGGGCACGGCTACACCTTC.

This chain joins TRBV7-8 and TRBJ1-5, with D possibly being TRBD1 (5 bases). Germline lookup yields CDR1 SGHVS and CDR2 FQNEAQ. Trimming left V 1 base short and J 2 bases short, with 9 bases between. The CDR3 loop spans 15 amino acids. CDR3 in amino acids: CASSLGGVGNQPQHF. In nucleotides, the CDR3 is TGTGCCAGCAGCTTAGGGGGGGTTGGCAATCAGCCCCAGCATTTT.

The genes are TRBV9 and TRBJ2-7, with TRBD2 identical over 12 bases. The V segment lost 0 bases and the J segment 6 bases; nucleotides outside the gene matches: 4. The CDR3 loop spans 15 amino acids. Germline V lookup: CDR1 SGDLS, CDR2 YYNGEE. CDR3 nucleotides: TGTGCCAGCAGCGTAGGACTAGCGGGAGCACGCGAGCAGTACTTC. Residues: CASSVGLAGAREQYF.

This clone came up a few times. The rearrangement links TRBV27 to TRBJ2-3; 11 nucleotides agree with TRBD2. CDR1 MNHEY and CDR2 SMNVEV come from the germline V gene (reference sequence). J lost 0 bases, V lost 6 bases, and 2 bases had no gene match. This CDR3 is built from 15 residues. The CDR3 sequence is CASRTSGTSTDTQYF. The CDR3 DNA reads as TGTGCCAGCAGGACTAGCGGGACTAGCACAGATACGCAGTATTTT.

V usage is TRBV9 and J usage is TRBJ2-3, with 12 bases lining up with TRBD2. Germline CDR1 SGDLS, CDR2 YYNGEE. The CDR3 has 18 amino acids. The ends lost 4 bases at V and 3 bases at J; junction bases unmatched: 12. The CDR3 coding sequence is TGTGCCAGCAGCTACATGCCGTGGACTAGCGGGAAGACAGATACGCAGTATTTT. Amino acid sequence: CASSYMPWTSGKTDTQYF.

The gene calls are TRBV2 and TRBJ1-2, with D unresolved. The CDR3 spans 14 residues. Germline V gene lookup returns CDR1 SNHLY and CDR2 FYNNEI. Trimming shortened V by 6 bases and J by 8 bases, and 19 bases separated the two germline ends. This chain's CDR3 is CASSRVPEGAGYTF. CDR3 DNA: TGTGCCAGCAGCCGGGTCCCCGAGGGAGCCGGCTACACCTTC.

J is TRBJ1-2 and V is TRBV5-4; D is possibly TRBD1 (6 bases). The CDR3 loop spans 16 amino acids. V gave up 0 bases and J gave up 4 bases, with 16 bases separating them. Germline V gene data show CDR1 as SGHNT and CDR2 as YYREEE (reference sequence). CDR3 bases: TGTGCCAGCAGCTTGGGTCAGGGGACGGGGACCTATGGCTACACCTTC. Translation: CASSLGQGTGTYGYTF.

V and J are TRBV7-8 and TRBJ1-2, with 8 bases aligning to TRBD1. Per germline, CDR1 SGHVS and CDR2 FQNEAQ. J lost 3 bases, V lost 1 base, and 16 bases had no gene match. The CDR3 contains 19 residues. Written as DNA, the CDR3 is TGTGCCAGCAGCTTAGGTCCCCGGACAGGGAAAAACCCATACTATGGCTACACCTTC. It is translated as CASSLGPRTGKNPYYGYTF.

The V and J genes are TRBV5-6 and TRBJ1-5, with 8 bases that match TRBD1. This CDR3 is built from 16 residues. Looked up from germline, CDR1 is SGHDT and CDR2 is YYEEEE. Unmatched junction bases numbered 7, after V lost 3 bases and J lost 2 bases. CDR3 protein: CASSSDRGGGNQPQHF. Here the CDR3 DNA reads TGTGCCAGCAGCTCAGACAGGGGCGGCGGCAATCAGCCCCAGCATTTT.

CDR3 residues: CASSLFLGAGEAFF. The CDR3 DNA follows: TGTGCCAGCAGTTTATTCCTGGGGGCAGGTGAAGCTTTCTTT. The chain uses TRBV27 and TRBJ1-1, with a weak D call TRBD1 (6 bases). This CDR3 comprises 14 residues. CDR1 is MNHEY and CDR2 is SMNVEV in the germline V gene (reference sequence). V lost 1 base, J lost 7 bases, and 13 bases lay in between.

The chain has TRBV27 and TRBJ2-1; D perhaps matches TRBD1 (5 bases). V was trimmed by 3 bases and J by 8 bases, leaving 14 bases between them. CDR1 MNHEY and CDR2 SMNVEV come from the germline V gene (reference sequence). The CDR3 runs to 14 residues. In DNA, the CDR3 is TGTGCCAGCAGTTTTAGCAGGGAACGGCATGAGCAGTTCTTC. This codes for CASSFSRERHEQFF.